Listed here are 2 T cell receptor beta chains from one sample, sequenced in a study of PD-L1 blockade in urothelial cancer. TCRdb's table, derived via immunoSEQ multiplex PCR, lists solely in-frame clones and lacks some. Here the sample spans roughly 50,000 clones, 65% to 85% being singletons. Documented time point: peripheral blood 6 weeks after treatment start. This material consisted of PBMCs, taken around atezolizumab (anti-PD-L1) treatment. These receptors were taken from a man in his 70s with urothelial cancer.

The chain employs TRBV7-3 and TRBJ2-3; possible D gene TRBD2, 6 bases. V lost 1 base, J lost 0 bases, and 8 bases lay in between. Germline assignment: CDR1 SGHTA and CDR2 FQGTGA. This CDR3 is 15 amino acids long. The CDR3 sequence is CASSLKGTSTDTQYF. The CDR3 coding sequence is TGTGCCAGCAGCTTAAAGGGGACTAGCACAGATACGCAGTATTTT.

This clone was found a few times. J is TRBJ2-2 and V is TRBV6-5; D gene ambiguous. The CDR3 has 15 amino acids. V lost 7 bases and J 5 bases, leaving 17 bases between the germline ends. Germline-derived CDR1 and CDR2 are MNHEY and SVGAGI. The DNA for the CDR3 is TGTGCCAGCACCGATATCCTCCGACATACCGGGGAGCTGTTTTTT. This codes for CASTDILRHTGELFF.